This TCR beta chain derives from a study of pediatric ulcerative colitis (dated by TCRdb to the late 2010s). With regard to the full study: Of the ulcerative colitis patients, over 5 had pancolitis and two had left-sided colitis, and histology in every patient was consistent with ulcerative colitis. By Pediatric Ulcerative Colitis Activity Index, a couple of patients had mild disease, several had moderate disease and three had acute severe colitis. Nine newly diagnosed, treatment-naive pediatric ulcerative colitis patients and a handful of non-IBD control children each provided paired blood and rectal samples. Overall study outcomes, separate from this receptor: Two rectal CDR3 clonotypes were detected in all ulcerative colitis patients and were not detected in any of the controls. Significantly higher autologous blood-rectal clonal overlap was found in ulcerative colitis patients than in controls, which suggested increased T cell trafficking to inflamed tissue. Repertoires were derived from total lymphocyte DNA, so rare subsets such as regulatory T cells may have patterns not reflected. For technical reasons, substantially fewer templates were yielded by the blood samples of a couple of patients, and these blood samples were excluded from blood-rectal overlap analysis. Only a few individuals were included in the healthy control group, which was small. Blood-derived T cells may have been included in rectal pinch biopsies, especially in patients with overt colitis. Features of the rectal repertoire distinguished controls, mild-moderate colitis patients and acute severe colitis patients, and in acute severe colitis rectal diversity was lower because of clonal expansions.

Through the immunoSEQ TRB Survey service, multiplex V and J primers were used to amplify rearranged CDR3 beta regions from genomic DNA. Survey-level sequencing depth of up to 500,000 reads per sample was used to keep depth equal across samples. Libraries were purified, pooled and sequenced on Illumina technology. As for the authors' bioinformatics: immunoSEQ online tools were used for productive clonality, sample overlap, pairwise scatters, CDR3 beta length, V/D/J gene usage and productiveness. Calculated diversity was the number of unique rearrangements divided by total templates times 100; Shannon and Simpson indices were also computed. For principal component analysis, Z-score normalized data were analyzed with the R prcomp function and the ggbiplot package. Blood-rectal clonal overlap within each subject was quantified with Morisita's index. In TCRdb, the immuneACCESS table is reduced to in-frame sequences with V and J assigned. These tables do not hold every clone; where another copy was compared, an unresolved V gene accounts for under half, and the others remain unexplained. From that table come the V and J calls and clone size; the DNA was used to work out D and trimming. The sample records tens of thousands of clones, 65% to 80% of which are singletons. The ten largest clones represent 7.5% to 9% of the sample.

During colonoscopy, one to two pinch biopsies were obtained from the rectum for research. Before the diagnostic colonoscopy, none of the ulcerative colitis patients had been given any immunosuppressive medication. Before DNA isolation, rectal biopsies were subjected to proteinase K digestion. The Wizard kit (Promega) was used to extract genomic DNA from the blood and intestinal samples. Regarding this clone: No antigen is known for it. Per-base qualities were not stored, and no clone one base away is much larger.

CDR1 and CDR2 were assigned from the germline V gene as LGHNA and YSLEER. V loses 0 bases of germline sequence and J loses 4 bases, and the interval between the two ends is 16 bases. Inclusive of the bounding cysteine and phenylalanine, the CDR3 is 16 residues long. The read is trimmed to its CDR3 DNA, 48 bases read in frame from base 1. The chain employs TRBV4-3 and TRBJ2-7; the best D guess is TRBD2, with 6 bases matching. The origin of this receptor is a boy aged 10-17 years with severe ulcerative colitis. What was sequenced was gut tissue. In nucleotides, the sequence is TGCGCCAGCAGCCAAGATAGGGTCGGGAGTAGTTACGAGCAGTACTTC. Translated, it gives CASSQDRVGSSYEQYF.